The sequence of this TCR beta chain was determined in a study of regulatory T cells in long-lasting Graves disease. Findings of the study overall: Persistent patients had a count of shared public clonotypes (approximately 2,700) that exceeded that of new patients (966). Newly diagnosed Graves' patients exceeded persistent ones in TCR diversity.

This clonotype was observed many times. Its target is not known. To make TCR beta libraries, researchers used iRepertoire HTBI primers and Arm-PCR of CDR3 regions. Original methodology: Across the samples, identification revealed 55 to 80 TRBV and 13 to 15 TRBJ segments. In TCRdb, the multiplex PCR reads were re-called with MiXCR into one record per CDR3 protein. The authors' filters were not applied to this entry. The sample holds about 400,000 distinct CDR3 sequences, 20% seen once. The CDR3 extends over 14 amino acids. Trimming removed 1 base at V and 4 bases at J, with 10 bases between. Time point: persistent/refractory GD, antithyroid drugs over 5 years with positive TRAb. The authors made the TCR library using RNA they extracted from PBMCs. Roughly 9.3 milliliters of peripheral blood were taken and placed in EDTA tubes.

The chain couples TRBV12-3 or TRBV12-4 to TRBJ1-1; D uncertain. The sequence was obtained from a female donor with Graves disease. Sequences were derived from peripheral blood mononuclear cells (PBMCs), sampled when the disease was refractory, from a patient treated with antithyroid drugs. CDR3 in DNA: TGTGCCAGCAGTTTAGACACCCGCGCCACTGAAGCTTTCTTT. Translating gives CASSLDTRATEAFF.